This record looks at one TCR beta chain sequence and its context. Its antigen is currently unknown. This entry is derived from a study of CD8+ T cells in alopecia areata. cDNA serving as the sequencing template came from extracted, reverse transcribed RNA. Repertoires were generated with immunoSEQ multiplex PCR, while TCRdb's copy carries only in-frame clones and drops some. The sample consists of fewer than 40,000 clones, more than 55% of them appearing once. Trimming removed 1 base at V and 6 bases at J, with 11 bases between. This CDR3 contains 14 residues. Germline CDR1 reads MGHRA; CDR2 reads YSYEKL. Study conclusions and caveats: Normal scalp showed lower clonality than lesional scalp, especially alopecia totalis/universalis.

Alopecia areata patients had lesional scalp punch biopsies and peripheral blood taken from them. The chain joins TRBV4-1 to TRBJ2-3, with D possibly being TRBD2 (5 bases). This TCR was recovered from a human donor with alopecia areata. Sequenced sample: NKG2D-high CD8+ T cells sorted from blood. Here the CDR3 DNA reads TGCGCCAGCAGCCAAGTTAGCGCCGCGGATACGCAGTATTTT. Its protein product is CASSQVSAADTQYF.